The 15 T cell receptor beta chains given below trace back to one sample, sequenced in a study of CD8 T cells in Susac syndrome. RNA amounts of about 0.5 to 1 ug underwent reverse transcription with random hexamers. MiXCR, run by TCRdb on the immunoSEQ multiplex PCR reads, gives a single entry per CDR3 protein. The sample includes approximately 150,000 distinct CDR3 sequences, approximately 95% of them seen just once. What was sequenced was CD4+ T cells from PBMCs. These receptors came from a human donor with multiple sclerosis.

The V gene is TRBV20-1, the J gene TRBJ2-7; D is ambiguous. The V and J ends lost 3 bases and 2 bases respectively, with 11 bases between them. Germline CDR1 is DFQATT and CDR2 is SNEGSKA (reference sequence). CDR3 length: 13 residues. CDR3 bases: TGCAGTGCTAGGCCGTCGGGCACCTACGAGCAGTACTTC. Encoded protein: CSARPSGTYEQYF.

The genes are TRBV7-8 and TRBJ2-1; D gene uncertain. CDR1 SGHVS and CDR2 FQNEAQ come from the germline V gene. Trimming shortened V by 11 bases and J by 4 bases, and 27 bases separated the two germline ends. The CDR3 is made up of 17 amino acids. CDR3 nucleotides: TGTGCCTCCCGGCCACGATCCCTACCGGAGCCTTACAATGAGCAGTTCTTC. Amino acids: CASRPRSLPEPYNEQFF.

This chain connects TRBV5-4 to TRBJ2-1; D remains ambiguous. V dropped 3 bases and J dropped 3 bases, with 13 bases sitting between them. From germline, CDR1 is SGHNT and CDR2 YYREEE (reference sequence). The CDR3 is 15 amino acids. The CDR3 reads CASSSPRGDYNEQFF. The DNA for the CDR3 is TGTGCCAGCAGCTCCCCCAGAGGAGACTACAATGAGCAGTTCTTC.

The V call is TRBV12-3 or TRBV12-4, the J call TRBJ2-2, with D possibly being TRBD1 (8 bases). V was cut by 6 bases and J by 4 bases, with 15 bases left in between. CDR3 length: 15 amino acids. CDR3 in DNA: TGTGCCAGCAGCCTTAACAGGGGGGGCACCGGGGAGCTGTTTTTT. Its protein product is CASSLNRGGTGELFF.

This clonotype was seen just once. This chain uses TRBV29-1 with TRBJ1-3, with no clear D. V was clipped by 2 bases and J by 1 base, with 3 bases between them. CDR3 size: 12 residues. The germline V gene has CDR1 SQVTM and CDR2 ANQGSEA. CDR3 region: CSVEFSGNTIYF. CDR3 DNA: TGCAGCGTTGAATTTTCTGGAAACACCATATATTTT.

This clonotype was detected once. CDR3 bases: TGCAGTGCTACCCGCGGAGGTGCAGATACGCAGTATTTT. Protein product: CSATRGGADTQYF. This rearrangement joins TRBV20-1 to TRBJ2-3, with D tentatively TRBD2 (5 bases). The V gene lost 4 bases and the J gene lost 4 bases, with 12 bases spanning the gap. The CDR3 sequence is 13 residues long. Germline V lookup: CDR1 DFQATT, CDR2 SNEGSKA (reference sequence).

This chain's CDR3 is CASSYPLAGHVNEQFF. DNA for the CDR3: TGTGCCAGCAGCTACCCTCTAGCGGGGCACGTGAATGAGCAGTTCTTC. The chain couples TRBV6-2 or TRBV6-3 to TRBJ2-1, with 9 bases aligning to TRBD2. The germline V gene encodes CDR1 MNHEY and CDR2 SVGEGT. J lost 7 bases, V lost 6 bases, and 13 bases had no gene match. CDR3 length: 16 residues.

V and J are TRBV28 and TRBJ2-3, with D perhaps TRBD1 (6 bases). The germline V gene has CDR1 MDHEN and CDR2 SYDVKM. Trimming took off 11 bases at V and 2 bases at J, with 14 bases between the two ends. CDR3 length equals 13 residues. CDR3 nucleotides: TGTGCCGCCTCAGGGGCAGCCACAGATACGCAGTATTTT. Protein: CAASGAATDTQYF.

This chain connects TRBV6-2 or TRBV6-3 to TRBJ2-7, with 9 bases fitting TRBD2. The CDR3 runs to 16 residues. From germline, CDR1 is MNHEY and CDR2 SVGEGT. With 0 bases clipped from V and 3 bases from J, the junction kept 6 bases outside the gene matches. The CDR3, as DNA: TGTGCCAGCAGTTACTCCCCCGGGACTAGCAACTACGAGCAGTACTTC. Its protein is CASSYSPGTSNYEQYF.

CDR3 nucleotide sequence: TGCAGTGCCCCGGGACAGCCCACAGATACGCAGTATTTT. Its protein is CSAPGQPTDTQYF. The chain has TRBV20-1 and TRBJ2-3; 7 nucleotides align to TRBD1. Germline V gene sequence: CDR1 DFQATT, CDR2 SNEGSKA (reference sequence). The CDR3 consists of 13 residues. With V trimmed by 6 bases and J by 2 bases, 5 bases remained unmatched.

The rearrangement joins TRBV28 to TRBJ2-7; maybe TRBD2 (6 bases). Germline values: CDR1 MDHEN, CDR2 SYDVKM. V lost 6 bases, J lost 0 bases, and 18 bases lay in between. The CDR3 loop spans 16 amino acids. This CDR3 is CASSLTTGRSSYEQYF. Written as DNA, the CDR3 is TGTGCCAGCAGCCTTACGACCGGGAGATCCTCCTACGAGCAGTACTTC.

This clonotype was seen a handful of times. The chain carries TRBV6-2 or TRBV6-3 and TRBJ2-3, with D uncertain. There are 15 residues in the CDR3. Germline loops: CDR1 MNHEY, CDR2 SVGEGT. V was clipped by 6 bases and J by 1 base, with 14 bases between them. CDR3 in DNA: TGTGCCAGCAGCCCCGGTGGCGCGGGCACAGATACGCAGTATTTT. Translated, it gives CASSPGGAGTDTQYF.

J is TRBJ2-5 and V is TRBV7-2; 10 nucleotides agree with TRBD2. Germline V gene lookup returns CDR1 SGHTA and CDR2 FQGNSA. V was clipped by 2 bases and J by 1 base; unmatched bases: 4. The CDR3 contains 16 residues. The CDR3 loop reads CASSLSSGGGQETQYF. In nucleotides, the CDR3 is TGTGCCAGCAGCTTATCCAGCGGGGGGGGCCAAGAGACCCAGTACTTC. The entire variable domain, with the rest obtained from reference TRBV7-2 and TRBJ2-5, is as follows: GAGVSQSPSNKVTEKGKDVELRCDPISGHTALYWYRQSLGQGLEFLIYFQGNSAPDKSGLPSDRFSAERTGGSVSTLTIQRTQQEDSAVYLCASSLSSGGGQETQYFGPGTRLLVL.

The chain employs TRBV18 and TRBJ2-5, with D maybe TRBD1 (6 bases). There are 14 residues in the CDR3. Trimming left V 2 bases short and J 5 bases short, with 12 bases between. Germline loops: CDR1 KGHSH, CDR2 LQKENI. CDR3 loop: CASSPTGTPETQYF. The DNA of the CDR3 is TGTGCCAGCTCACCAACCGGGACACCGGAGACCCAGTACTTC.

The J gene is TRBJ2-1, the V gene TRBV12-3 or TRBV12-4, with TRBD2 identical over 7 bases. The CDR3 is 13 amino acids. V shed 6 bases, J shed 8 bases, and the junction held 7 bases outside the gene matches. DNA of the CDR3: TGTGCCAGCAGGGTGGCGGGAGCCCATGAGCAGTTCTTC. This sequence encodes CASRVAGAHEQFF.